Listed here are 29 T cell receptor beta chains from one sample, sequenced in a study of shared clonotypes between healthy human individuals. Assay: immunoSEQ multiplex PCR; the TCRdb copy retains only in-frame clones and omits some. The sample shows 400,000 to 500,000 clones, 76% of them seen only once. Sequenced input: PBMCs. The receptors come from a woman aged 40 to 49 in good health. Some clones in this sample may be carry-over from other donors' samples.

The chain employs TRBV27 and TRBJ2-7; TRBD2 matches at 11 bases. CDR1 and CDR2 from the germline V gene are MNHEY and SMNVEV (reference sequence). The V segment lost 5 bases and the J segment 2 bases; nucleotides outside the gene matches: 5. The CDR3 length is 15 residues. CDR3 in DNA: TGTGCCAGCAGTCCATTAGCGGGAGGGACCTACGAGCAGTACTTC. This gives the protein CASSPLAGGTYEQYF.

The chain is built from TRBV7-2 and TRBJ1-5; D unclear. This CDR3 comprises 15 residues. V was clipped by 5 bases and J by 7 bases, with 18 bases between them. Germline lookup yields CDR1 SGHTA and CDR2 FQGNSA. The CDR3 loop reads CASSPPGRVKQPQHF. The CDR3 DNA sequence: TGTGCCAGCAGCCCCCCCGGGAGGGTGAAACAGCCCCAGCATTTT.

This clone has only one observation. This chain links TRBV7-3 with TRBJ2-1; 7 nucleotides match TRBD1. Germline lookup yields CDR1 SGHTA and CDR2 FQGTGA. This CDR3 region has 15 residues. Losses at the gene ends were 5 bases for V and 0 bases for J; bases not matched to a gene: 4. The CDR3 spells CASSLSGGSYNEQFF. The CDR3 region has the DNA TGTGCCAGCAGCCTCTCAGGGGGCTCCTACAATGAGCAGTTCTTC.

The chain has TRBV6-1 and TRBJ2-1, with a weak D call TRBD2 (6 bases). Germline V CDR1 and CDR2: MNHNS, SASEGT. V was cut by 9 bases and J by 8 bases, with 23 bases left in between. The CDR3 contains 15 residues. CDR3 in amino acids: CASTSGTPLIYEQFF. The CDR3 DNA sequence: TGTGCCAGTACCTCCGGGACTCCTCTTATCTATGAGCAGTTCTTC.

The CDR3 reads CAWRRVDTQYF. CDR3 bases: TGTGCCTGGAGGCGGGTTGATACGCAGTATTTT. The chain recombines TRBV30 with TRBJ2-3, with a weak D call TRBD2 (5 bases). V lost 3 bases to trimming and J lost 6 bases, with 7 bases between them. CDR3 length equals 11 residues. Per germline, CDR1 GTSNPN and CDR2 SVGIG (reference sequence).

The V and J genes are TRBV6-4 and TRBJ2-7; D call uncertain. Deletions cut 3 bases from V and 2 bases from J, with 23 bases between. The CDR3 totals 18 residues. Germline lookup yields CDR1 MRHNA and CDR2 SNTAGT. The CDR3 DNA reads TGTGCCAGCAGTGAATCCCTAAAAGGAAGTCGACATACCTACGAGCAGTACTTC. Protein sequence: CASSESLKGSRHTYEQYF.

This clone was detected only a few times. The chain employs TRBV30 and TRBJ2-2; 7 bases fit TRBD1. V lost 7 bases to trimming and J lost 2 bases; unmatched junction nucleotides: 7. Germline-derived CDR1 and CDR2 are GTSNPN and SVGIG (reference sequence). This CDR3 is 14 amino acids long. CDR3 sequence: CASGTDLNTGELFF. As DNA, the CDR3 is TGTGCCTCGGGGACAGACCTTAACACCGGGGAGCTGTTTTTT.

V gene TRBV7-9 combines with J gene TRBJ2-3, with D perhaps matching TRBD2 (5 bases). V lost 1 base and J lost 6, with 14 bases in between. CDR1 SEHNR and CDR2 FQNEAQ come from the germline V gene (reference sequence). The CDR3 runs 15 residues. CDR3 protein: CASSLGGRRVDTQYF. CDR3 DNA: TGTGCCAGCAGCTTAGGCGGGCGCCGGGTGGATACGCAGTATTTT.

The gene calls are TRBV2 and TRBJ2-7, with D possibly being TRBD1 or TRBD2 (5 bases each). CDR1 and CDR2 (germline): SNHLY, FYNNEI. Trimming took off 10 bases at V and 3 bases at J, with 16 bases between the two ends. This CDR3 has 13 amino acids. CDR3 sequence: CATGNRDLYEQYF. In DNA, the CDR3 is TGTGCCACCGGGAATCGGGACCTCTACGAGCAGTACTTC.

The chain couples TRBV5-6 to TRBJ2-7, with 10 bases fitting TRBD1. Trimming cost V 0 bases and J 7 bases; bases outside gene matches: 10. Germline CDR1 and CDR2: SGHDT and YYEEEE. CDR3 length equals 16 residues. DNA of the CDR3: TGTGCCAGCAGCTTGGCCTCGGGACAGGGGATTGGAGAGCAGTACTTC. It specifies CASSLASGQGIGEQYF.

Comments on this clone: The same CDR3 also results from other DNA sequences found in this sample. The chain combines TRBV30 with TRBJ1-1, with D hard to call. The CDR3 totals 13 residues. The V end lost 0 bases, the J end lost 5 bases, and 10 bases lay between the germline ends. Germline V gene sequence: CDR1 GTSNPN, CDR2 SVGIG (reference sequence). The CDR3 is CAWSVSGDTEAFF. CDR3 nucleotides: TGTGCCTGGAGTGTATCAGGTGATACTGAAGCTTTCTTT.

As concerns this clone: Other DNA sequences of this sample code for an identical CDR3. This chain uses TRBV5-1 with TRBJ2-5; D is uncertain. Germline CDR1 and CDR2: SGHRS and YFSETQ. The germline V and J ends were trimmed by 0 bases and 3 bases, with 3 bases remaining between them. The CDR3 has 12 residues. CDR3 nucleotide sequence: TGCGCCAGCAGCTTGGATGAAGAGACCCAGTACTTC. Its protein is CASSLDEETQYF.

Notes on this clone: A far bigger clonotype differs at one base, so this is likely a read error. CDR3 in DNA: TGTGCCAGCAGCTTAGACAGGAACACTGAAGCTTTCTTT. It translates to CASSLDRNTEAFF. This chain joins TRBV7-6 and TRBJ1-1; D gene unclear. Germline assignment: CDR1 SGHVS and CDR2 FNYEAQ. Trimming shortened V by 1 base and J by 1 base, and 4 bases separated the two germline ends. The CDR3 runs to 13 residues.

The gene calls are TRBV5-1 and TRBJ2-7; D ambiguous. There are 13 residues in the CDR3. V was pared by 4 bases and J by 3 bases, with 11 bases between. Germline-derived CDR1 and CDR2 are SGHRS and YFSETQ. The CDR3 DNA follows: TGCGCCAGCAGCGCCCGACTGGGCTACGAGCAGTACTTC. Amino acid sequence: CASSARLGYEQYF.

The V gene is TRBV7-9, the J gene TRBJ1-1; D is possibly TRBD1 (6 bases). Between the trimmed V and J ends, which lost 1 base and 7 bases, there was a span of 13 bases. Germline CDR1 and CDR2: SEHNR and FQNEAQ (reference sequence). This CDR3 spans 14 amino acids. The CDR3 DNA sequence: TGTGCCAGCAGCTTAGAGGGGGGGCTTGATGAAGCTTTCTTT. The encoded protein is CASSLEGGLDEAFF.

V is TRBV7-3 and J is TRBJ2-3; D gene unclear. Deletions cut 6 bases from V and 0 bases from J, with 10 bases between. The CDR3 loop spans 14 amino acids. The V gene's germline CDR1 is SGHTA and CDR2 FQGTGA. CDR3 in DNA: TGTGCCAGCAGACAACACCCTAGCACAGATACGCAGTATTTT. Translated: CASRQHPSTDTQYF.

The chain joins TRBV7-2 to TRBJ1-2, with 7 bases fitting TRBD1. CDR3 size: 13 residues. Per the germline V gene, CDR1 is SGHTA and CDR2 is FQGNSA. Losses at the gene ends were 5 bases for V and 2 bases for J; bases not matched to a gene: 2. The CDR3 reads CASSAGQNYGYTF. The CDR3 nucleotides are TGTGCCAGCAGCGCGGGACAGAACTATGGCTACACCTTC.

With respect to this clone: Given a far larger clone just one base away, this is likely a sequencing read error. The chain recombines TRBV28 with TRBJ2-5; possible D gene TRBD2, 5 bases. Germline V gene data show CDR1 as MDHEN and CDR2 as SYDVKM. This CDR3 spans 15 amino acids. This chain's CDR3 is CAGRTSWGEQETQYF. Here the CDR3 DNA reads TGTGCCGGCAGAACCTCCTGGGGAGAACAAGAGACCCAGTACTTC.

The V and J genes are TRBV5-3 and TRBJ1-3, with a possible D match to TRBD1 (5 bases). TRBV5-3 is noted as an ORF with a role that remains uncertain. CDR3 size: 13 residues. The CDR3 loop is CASRRGEGNTIYF. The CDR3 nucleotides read TGTGCTTCTCGGCGGGGGGAAGGAAACACCATATATTTT.

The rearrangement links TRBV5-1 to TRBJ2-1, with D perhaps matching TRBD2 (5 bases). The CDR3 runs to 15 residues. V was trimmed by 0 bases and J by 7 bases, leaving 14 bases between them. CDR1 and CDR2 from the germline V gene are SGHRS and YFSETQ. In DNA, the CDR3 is TGCGCCAGCAGCTTGGAATTGGCGAGGGCGAATGAGCAGTTCTTC. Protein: CASSLELARANEQFF.

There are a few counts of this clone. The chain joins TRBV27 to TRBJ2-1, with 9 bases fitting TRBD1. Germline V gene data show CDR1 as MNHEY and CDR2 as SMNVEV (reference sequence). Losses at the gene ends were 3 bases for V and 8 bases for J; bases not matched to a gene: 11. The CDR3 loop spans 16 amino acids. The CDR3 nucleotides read TGTGCCAGCAGTTTGGTCCCGGGACAGGGTAAGGATGAGCAGTTCTTC. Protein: CASSLVPGQGKDEQFF.

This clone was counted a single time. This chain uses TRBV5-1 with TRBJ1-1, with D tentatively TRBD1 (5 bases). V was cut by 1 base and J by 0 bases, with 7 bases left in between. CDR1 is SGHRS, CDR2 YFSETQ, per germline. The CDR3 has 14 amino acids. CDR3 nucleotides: TGCGCCAGCAGCTTGTGGGGGTTGAACACTGAAGCTTTCTTT. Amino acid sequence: CASSLWGLNTEAFF.

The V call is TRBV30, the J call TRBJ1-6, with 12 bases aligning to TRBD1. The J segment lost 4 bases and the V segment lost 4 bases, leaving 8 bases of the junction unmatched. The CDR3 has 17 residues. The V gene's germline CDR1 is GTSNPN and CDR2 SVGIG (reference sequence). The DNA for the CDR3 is TGTGCCTGGACCGCCGGGACAGGGGGCGCGTATAATTCACCCCTCCACTTT. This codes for CAWTAGTGGAYNSPLHF.

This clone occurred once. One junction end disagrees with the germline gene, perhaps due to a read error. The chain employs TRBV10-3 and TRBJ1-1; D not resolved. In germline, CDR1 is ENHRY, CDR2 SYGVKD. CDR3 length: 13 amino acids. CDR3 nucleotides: TGTGCCATCAGTGAGAGAAGTGATCATGAAGCTCTCTTT. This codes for CAISERSDHEALF.

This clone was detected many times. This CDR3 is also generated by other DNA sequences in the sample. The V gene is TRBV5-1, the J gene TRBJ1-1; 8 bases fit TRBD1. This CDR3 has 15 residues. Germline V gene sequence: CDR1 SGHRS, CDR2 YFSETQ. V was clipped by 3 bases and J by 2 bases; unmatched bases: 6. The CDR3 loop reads CASSSSTGANTEAFF. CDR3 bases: TGCGCCAGCAGCTCTTCGACAGGGGCAAACACTGAAGCTTTCTTT.

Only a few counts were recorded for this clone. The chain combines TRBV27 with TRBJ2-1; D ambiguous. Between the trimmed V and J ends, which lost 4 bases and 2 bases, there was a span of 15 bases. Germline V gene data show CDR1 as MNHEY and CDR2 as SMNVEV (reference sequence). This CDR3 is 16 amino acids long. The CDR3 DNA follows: TGTGCCAGCAGTTCCCTCTCCGGGTCGACCTACAATGAGCAGTTCTTC. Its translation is CASSSLSGSTYNEQFF.

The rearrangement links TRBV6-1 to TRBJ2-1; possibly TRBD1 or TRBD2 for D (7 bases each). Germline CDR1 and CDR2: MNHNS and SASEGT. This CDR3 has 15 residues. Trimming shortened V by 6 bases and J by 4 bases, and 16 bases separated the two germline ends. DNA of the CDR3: TGTGCCAGCAGGGAGACAGGGAGGGGGTACAATGAGCAGTTCTTC. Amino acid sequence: CASRETGRGYNEQFF.

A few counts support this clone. CDR3 amino acids: CASSQGKSSGNTIYF. In DNA, the CDR3 is TGTGCCAGCAGCCAAGGCAAAAGCTCTGGAAACACCATATATTTT. The chain combines TRBV4-2 with TRBJ1-3; D call uncertain. This CDR3 comprises 15 residues. Trimming cost V 1 base and J 0 bases, with 7 bases left between them. Germline values: CDR1 LGHNA, CDR2 YNFKEQ.

The CDR3, as DNA: TGTGCCAGCAGTTTAAGGACGGAATCCTACGAGCAGTACTTC. It translates to CASSLRTESYEQYF. The V call is TRBV6-6, the J call TRBJ2-7; D call uncertain. Germline V lookup: CDR1 MNHNY, CDR2 SVGAGI (reference sequence). The CDR3 loop spans 14 amino acids. The V end was cut by 4 bases, the J end by 1 base, with 11 bases between.